Listed here is a single TCR beta chain. Its binding antigen is unknown. The CDR3 starts with the cysteine, ends with the phenylalanine, and has 15 residues. This entry has no DNA. Per the germline V gene, LGHNA is the CDR1 and YSLEER is the CDR2. Libraries were constructed by 5' RACE. Each TCR library was prepared from 3,500 to 4,500 ng of total RNA. For each sample, cDNA was synthesized in eight separate reactions using SMARTScribe reverse transcriptase. Unique molecular identifiers containing a 6-nucleotide sample barcode were introduced through template switching during cDNA synthesis. Two nested PCRs of roughly 15 and 9 cycles amplified the TCRalpha and TCRbeta cDNA, and bead purification followed each PCR. Before amplification, the cDNA was treated with uracil DNA-glycosylase and purified using the QIAquick PCR purification kit. In the second PCR, Illumina TruSeq-compatible adapters and sample-specific barcodes were added. Library quality and concentration were assessed using TapeStation and Qubit, and about 5.2 ng of each library was pooled. Sequencing of pooled libraries was carried out on an Illumina HiSeq2500 single-index Rapid Run using 2 x 100 bp reads and custom sequencing primers. Turning to the authors' computational methods: MiGEC version 1.2.6 was used for UMI-based consensus assembly to correct PCR and sequencing errors. MiXCR version 2.1.1 handled V(D)J alignment, clonotype assembly and CDR3 extraction. To normalise gene usage, clonotype sharing and MAIT/NKT TCR abundance, the analysis used the top 1000, 10 000 and 20 000 clonotypes per sample. Diversity was computed as the inverse Simpson index with the vegan R package after downsampling to 27 000 UMIs. Paired Mann-Whitney U tests on discordant twin pairs were used, with Benjamini-Hochberg multiple-testing correction. TCRdb reprocessed the reads and lists each CDR3 protein sequence as a single entry, with no DNA. The V and J calls were determined by TCRdb, not by the authors. This sample's table contains about 380,000 distinct CDR3 sequences. Around 2.6% of the sample comes from the top ten.

This sample was included in a study of monozygotic twins with inflammatory bowel disease (dated by TCRdb to the late 2010s). About the full investigation: In total, approximately 28 monozygotic twin pairs made up the full study: 19 Danish pairs, all IBD-discordant, plus nine German pairs, of which four were IBD-concordant and five were IBD-discordant. Each individual had, on average, about 151 000 unique TCRalpha sequences and 181 000 unique TCRbeta sequences available for analysis. The search for disease-associated traits relied mainly on comparing IBD patients with their genetically identical healthy co-twins within discordant pairs.

The paper as a whole reports these results and caveats: Because patients received different immunosuppressive treatments, the repertoires may have picked up extra background noise and variability between individuals. No single strong signal or clonotype linked to IBD turned up in the results, so the idea that one exists was not supported. A decrease in TCRbeta repertoire diversity, as measured by inverse Simpson index, was observed in IBD patients compared with their healthy co-twins. Fewer clonotypes were shared with other individuals by IBD patients than by healthy twins, most markedly in patients showing signs of disease activity. The analysis was unable to tell different T cell subtypes apart. Repertoire similarity did not differ between concordant and discordant twins, possibly due to limited statistical power.

An approximately 2.6 ml peripheral blood sample was drawn into PAXgene tubes per donor and stored at -80°C. Total RNA was isolated from whole blood with the PAXgene blood miRNA kit on an automated QIAcube, without T cell sorting. Peripheral blood from monozygotic twin pairs, either concordant or discordant for inflammatory bowel disease, underwent deep TCRalpha and TCRbeta repertoire profiling that used unique molecular barcoding. Smoking habits were recorded for all twin pairs, with individuals classified as current, former or never smokers. The TCR originated in a human donor with ulcerative colitis or Crohn's disease, or a healthy co-twin of an affected twin (not recorded which). Material: blood. The chain links TRBV4-3 with TRBJ1-2; there is no DNA to check the TCRdb D call of TRBD1. The CDR3 amino acid sequence is: CASSQAFRGHYGYTF.